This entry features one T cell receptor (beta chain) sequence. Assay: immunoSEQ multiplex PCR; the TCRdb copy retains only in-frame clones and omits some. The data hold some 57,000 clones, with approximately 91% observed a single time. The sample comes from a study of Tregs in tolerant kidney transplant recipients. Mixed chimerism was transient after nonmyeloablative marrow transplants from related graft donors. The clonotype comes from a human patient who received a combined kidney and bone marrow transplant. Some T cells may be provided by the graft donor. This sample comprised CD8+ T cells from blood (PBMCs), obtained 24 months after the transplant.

CDR3 nucleotides: TGTGCCAGTACCCCGTACGGGGACAGGGGGCGAGATCAGCCCCAGCATTTT. Translating gives CASTPYGDRGRDQPQHF. The chain joins TRBV19 to TRBJ1-5; 12 bases line up with TRBD1. The CDR3 has 17 amino acids. Germline-derived CDR1 and CDR2 are LNHDA and SQIVND (reference sequence). Trimming took 7 bases from V and 5 from J; bases not matched to a gene: 12.